This T cell receptor beta chain was retrieved from a study of CD8+CD57+ T cells in acquired aplastic anemia. Study-wide context: DNA from sorted CD4+ and CD8+ cells averaged 3.2 ug.

According to the study, genomic DNA was the template for TCR beta VDJ and CDR3 profiling. TCRdb recomputed calls from the reads with MiXCR, one row per CDR3 protein. The data contain over 150,000 distinct CDR3 sequences, roughly 60% of them singletons. Whoever was chosen for sequencing had shown CD8+CD57+ cell expansion by flow cytometry. The CDR3 runs 13 residues. Germline V gene sequence: CDR1 SGDLS, CDR2 YYNGEE. Trimming shortened V by 4 bases and J by 7 bases, and 11 bases separated the two germline ends. Study-level results: Twenty-nine was the count of CD8+ CDR3 sequences that patients shared with controls.

Comments on this clonotype: Its specificity is not known.

This chain connects TRBV9 to TRBJ2-2; the D gene is possibly TRBD2 (6 bases). The sample comprised sorted CD4+, CD8+, or CD8+CD57+ T cells (not recorded which) from PBMCs. The TCR originated in a human donor with aplastic anemia. CDR3 bases: TGTGCCAGCAGCCTGACTAGAATCGGGGAGCTGTTTTTT. Translated: CASSLTRIGELFF.